This T cell receptor (beta chain) was identified in a study of blood T cell repertoires in COVID-19. Study information: Some COVID-19 samples were acute and others convalescent; all came from the United States, Italy and Spain.

Method: immunoSEQ multiplex PCR; TCRdb's copy keeps in-frame clones and lacks some. Of about 140,000 clones in the sample, 84% were seen once. This CDR3 is built from 16 residues. CDR1 is SGHKS and CDR2 is YYEKEE in the germline V gene (reference sequence). V lost 4 bases to trimming and J lost 4 bases; unmatched junction nucleotides: 9. Self-reported history from a screening survey and questionnaire set each donor's cohort. The source material was PBMCs or T cells enriched from blood (not recorded which). This receptor was identified in a man in his forties with acute COVID-19. This chain uses TRBV5-5 with TRBJ1-4, with 8 bases lining up with TRBD1. The CDR3 coding sequence is TGTGCCAGCAGCATATACTCTACAGGGGGTAATGAAAAACTGTTTTTT. Translation gives CASSIYSTGGNEKLFF.